A selection of T cell receptor beta chains follows, all from one sample in a study of CD8 T cells in ankylosing spondylitis. TCRdb re-called the 5' RACE reads through MiXCR, storing one row per CDR3 protein. The sample consists of about 800,000 distinct CDR3 sequences, 12% of them appearing once. Sequenced sample: blood, either unsorted or a sorted T cell fraction (not recorded which). These receptors all come from a male donor with ankylosing spondylitis. Each CDR3 is given with its conserved first and last residue. D genes are given only for firm matches. The listing skips clone size in some rows; elsewhere it reads once, few, many or a size class.

J,D,V,size,CDR3,DNA
TRBJ1-1,.,TRBV12-3/TRBV12-4,many,CASSLGQVSQAFF,TGTGCCAGCAGTTTAGGTCAGGTGTCCCAAGCTTTCTTT
TRBJ1-1,.,TRBV4-2,few,CASSHRDSYTEAFF,TGTGCCAGCAGCCATCGTGACAGCTACACTGAAGCTTTCTTT
TRBJ2-1,TRBD2,TRBV5-1,.,CASSLVPSGRNNEQFF,TGCGCCAGCAGCTTGGTGCCTAGCGGGAGAAACAATGAGCAGTTCTTC
TRBJ2-2,.,TRBV6-6,many,CASTLGGTGELFF,TGTGCCAGCACCCTGGGAGGCACCGGGGAGCTGTTTTTT
TRBJ2-7,.,TRBV10-3,few,CAISREAGTFFEQYF,TGTGCCATCAGTCGTGAGGCAGGGACTTTTTTCGAGCAGTACTTC
TRBJ1-4,.,TRBV29-1,.,CSVRAGYNEKLFF,TGCAGCGTTCGGGCGGGTTATAATGAAAAACTGTTTTTT
TRBJ2-7,TRBD1,TRBV20-1,.,CSAADRVAPYEQYF,TGCAGTGCGGCGGACAGGGTGGCTCCCTACGAGCAGTACTTC
TRBJ2-7,TRBD1,TRBV20-1,.,CSASGGQGWKEQYF,TGCAGTGCTAGCGGAGGACAGGGGTGGAAAGAGCAGTACTTC
TRBJ2-1,TRBD1,TRBV29-1,many,CSVEGFGTGRNEQFF,TGCAGCGTCGAGGGGTTCGGGACAGGTCGCAATGAGCAGTTCTTC
TRBJ2-7,TRBD1,TRBV18,once,CASSGQGGSEQYF,TGTGCCAGCTCCGGACAGGGGGGTTCCGAGCAGTACTTC
TRBJ1-6,TRBD1,TRBV6-5,many,CASSYSPTGVNSPLHF,TGTGCCAGCAGTTACTCCCCGACAGGGGTAAATTCACCCCTCCACTTT
TRBJ2-5,.,TRBV28,few,CASSLTVRGREETQYF,TGTGCCAGCAGCCTAACTGTCCGGGGCCGAGAAGAGACCCAGTACTTC
TRBJ2-3,.,TRBV20-1,.,CSAIEEGTDTQYF,TGCAGTGCTATAGAGGAGGGCACAGATACGCAGTATTTT
TRBJ2-5,TRBD1,TRBV27,.,CASSFLGQGWETQYF,TGTGCCAGCAGTTTCCTAGGACAGGGCTGGGAGACCCAGTACTTC
TRBJ2-7,.,TRBV7-2,.,CASSLRDSEYYEQYF,TGTGCCAGCAGCTTAAGGGACTCCGAGTACTACGAGCAGTACTTC
TRBJ1-1,TRBD1,TRBV12-3/TRBV12-4,many,CASSHRGSNTEAFF,TGTGCCAGCAGCCACAGGGGGTCAAACACTGAAGCTTTCTTT
TRBJ2-3,.,TRBV25-1,.,CASSDTAESTDTQYF,TGTGCCAGCAGTGACACAGCGGAAAGCACAGATACGCAGTATTTT
TRBJ1-1,.,TRBV6-1,.,CASSEAGAIAEAFF,TGTGCCAGCAGTGAAGCGGGGGCGATCGCTGAAGCTTTCTTT
TRBJ1-1,.,TRBV29-1,.,CSVAQGPDTEAFF,TGCAGCGTGGCACAGGGTCCCGACACTGAAGCTTTCTTT
TRBJ1-2,.,TRBV10-3,few,CASKRGATYGYTF,TGTGCCTCTAAAAGGGGGGCGACCTATGGCTACACCTTC
TRBJ1-1,.,TRBV27,many,CASSLRGQMNTEAFF,TGTGCCAGCAGTTTAAGAGGACAGATGAACACTGAAGCTTTCTTT
TRBJ2-1,.,TRBV10-3,few,CAISDPGPRGGLDNEQFF,TGTGCCATCAGCGACCCGGGGCCAAGGGGGGGCTTGGACAATGAGCAGTTCTTC
TRBJ2-1,TRBD2,TRBV6-1,few,CASSEAIGAGGYNEQFF,TGTGCCAGCAGTGAAGCGATCGGAGCGGGGGGCTACAATGAGCAGTTCTTC
TRBJ2-2,.,TRBV7-9,.,CASSIRIFSGTGELFF,TGTGCCAGCAGCATTAGAATCTTCTCGGGCACCGGGGAGCTGTTTTTT
TRBJ2-1,TRBD2,TRBV5-1,.,CASSPQGLWTSGINEQFF,TGCGCCAGCAGCCCGCAGGGACTCTGGACTAGCGGGATAAATGAGCAGTTCTTC
TRBJ1-3,.,TRBV7-2,once,CASSLVASGNTIYF,TGTGCCAGCAGCTTAGTGGCGTCTGGAAACACCATATATTTT
TRBJ1-1,TRBD1,TRBV18,.,CASSLNRGRAMNTEAFF,TGTGCCAGCTCACTAAACAGGGGGCGCGCTATGAACACTGAAGCTTTCTTT
TRBJ1-2,TRBD1,TRBV7-2,.,CASSLAFDRVANYGYTF,TGTGCCAGCAGCTTAGCATTCGACAGGGTAGCTAACTATGGCTACACCTTC
TRBJ1-2,TRBD1,TRBV20-1,.,CSAGGRQGVDGYTF,TGCAGTGCGGGCGGACGACAGGGGGTTGATGGCTACACCTTC
TRBJ2-7,TRBD2,TRBV5-1,.,CASSQQSGSGEQYF,TGCGCCAGCAGCCAGCAGAGCGGGAGTGGCGAGCAGTACTTC
TRBJ2-5,.,TRBV5-6,.,CASSLELRVETQYF,TGTGCCAGCAGCTTGGAGTTGAGGGTAGAGACCCAGTACTTC